These 22 T cell receptor beta chains were sequenced from one sample in a study of T cell responses to AZD1222 COVID-19 vaccine. Some clones are missing from TCRdb's copy, which holds only in-frame ones; the method was immunoSEQ multiplex PCR. The sample lists about 220,000 clones; roughly 91% were seen once. Material: peripheral blood, obtained on day 0 of MenACWY control vaccination. Source of these receptors: an adult in good health.

The J gene is TRBJ1-2, the V gene TRBV20-1; maybe TRBD1 (6 bases). The CDR3 consists of 10 residues. The germline gives CDR1 DFQATT, CDR2 SNEGSKA (reference sequence). V was pared by 6 bases and J by 12 bases, with 14 bases between. The CDR3 region is CSANLRGDTF. The CDR3 nucleotides read TGCAGTGCAAACCTCAGGGGAGACACCTTC.

V usage is TRBV30 and J usage is TRBJ2-4; D may be TRBD1 (6 bases). CDR1 and CDR2 from the germline V gene are GTSNPN and SVGIG (reference sequence). This CDR3 spans 14 amino acids. V lost 2 bases, J lost 6 bases, and 14 bases lay in between. The DNA for the CDR3 is TGTGCCTGGAGTCCCTGGACAGAAGCAAACATTCAGTACTTC. This gives the protein CAWSPWTEANIQYF. The full variable domain, completed using reference TRBV30 and TRBJ2-4, is SQTIHQWPATLVQPVGSPLSLECTVEGTSNPNLYWYRQAAGRGLQLLFYSVGIGQISSEVPQNLSASRPQDRQFILSSKKLLLSDSGFYLCAWSPWTEANIQYFGAGTRLSVL.

This chain joins TRBV28 and TRBJ1-5, with D perhaps TRBD1 (5 bases). The germline CDR1 and CDR2 sequences are MDHEN and SYDVKM. The CDR3 totals 16 residues. The V end lost 6 bases, the J end lost 0 bases, and 15 bases lay between the germline ends. CDR3 amino acids: CASRESRGYSNQPQHF. The CDR3 DNA sequence: TGTGCCAGCAGAGAGAGCCGGGGCTATAGCAATCAGCCCCAGCATTTT. The full variable domain, in which reference TRBV28 and TRBJ1-5 provide the parts outside the CDR3, is DVKVTQSSRYLVKRTGEKVFLECVQDMDHENMFWYRQDPGLGLRLIYFSYDVKMKEKGDIPEGYSVSREKKERFSLILESASTNQTSMYLCASRESRGYSNQPQHFGDGTRLSIL.

The V call is TRBV27, the J call TRBJ1-1; 9 positions match TRBD1. J gave up 3 bases and V 5 bases, and 10 bases lay outside the gene matches. Germline values: CDR1 MNHEY, CDR2 SMNVEV (reference sequence). This CDR3 region has 16 residues. The CDR3 DNA follows: TGTGCCAGCAGTGAAACTCCGACAGGGGGGTACACTGAAGCTTTCTTT. It yields the protein CASSETPTGGYTEAFF.

J is TRBJ1-3 and V is TRBV6-5, with TRBD1 matching over 7 bases. CDR1 and CDR2 from the germline V gene are MNHEY and SVGAGI. J was trimmed by 4 bases and V by 6 bases; bases with no gene match: 6. This CDR3 is built from 14 residues. CDR3 protein: CASRAGGTGNTIYF. The CDR3, as DNA: TGTGCCAGCAGGGCAGGGGGTACAGGAAACACCATATATTTT.

This clone was observed once. The J gene is TRBJ2-5, the V gene TRBV13; 8 bases match TRBD2. Germline CDR1 is PRHDT and CDR2 is FYEKMQ (reference sequence). The trim removed 5 bases at V and 4 bases at J, leaving 3 bases unmatched. The CDR3 runs 13 residues. The DNA for the CDR3 is TGTGCCAGCAGCCCGGGGGGGGGAGAGACCCAGTACTTC. It encodes CASSPGGGETQYF. The variable domain in full, completed from reference TRBV13 and TRBJ2-5, reads AAGVIQSPRHLIKEKRETATLKCYPIPRHDTVYWYQQGPGQDPQFLISFYEKMQSDKGSIPDRFSAQQFSDYHSELNMSSLELGDSALYFCASSPGGGETQYFGPGTRLLVL.

V and J are TRBV23-1 and TRBJ1-2, with D possibly being TRBD1 (5 bases). Being an ORF, TRBV23-1 has a function that is uncertain. The CDR3 is made up of 14 amino acids. Trimming pared 0 bases from V and 8 bases from J, leaving 13 bases between. The CDR3 region is CASSQSQGRHGYTF. The CDR3 DNA sequence: TGCGCCAGCAGTCAATCGCAGGGACGTCACGGCTACACCTTC.

The chain uses TRBV5-1 and TRBJ2-5; the match to TRBD2 covers 11 bases. This CDR3 is 16 amino acids long. Trimming cost V 0 bases and J 2 bases; bases outside gene matches: 3. The germline V gene encodes CDR1 SGHRS and CDR2 YFSETQ. Here the CDR3 DNA reads TGCGCCAGCAGCTTGGCCCCTAGCGGGGGGCAAGAGACCCAGTACTTC. Its translation: CASSLAPSGGQETQYF.

The rearrangement joins TRBV6-5 to TRBJ1-1; TRBD1 matches 8 bases. Germline trimming cut 6 bases from V and 4 bases from J; bases unmatched to any gene: 7. The germline V gene encodes CDR1 MNHEY and CDR2 SVGAGI. This CDR3 is 14 amino acids long. CDR3 nucleotide sequence: TGTGCCAGCAGACCCACAGGGGGAAGCACTGAAGCTTTCTTT. Its protein product is CASRPTGGSTEAFF.

The genes are TRBV29-1 and TRBJ2-5; D tentatively fits TRBD1 or TRBD2 (6 bases each). V lost 7 bases, J lost 2 bases, and 20 bases lay in between. Looked up from germline, CDR1 is SQVTM and CDR2 is ANQGSEA. This CDR3 comprises 15 residues. CDR3 sequence: CSAKGGLSGQETQYF. The CDR3 region has the DNA TGCAGCGCAAAGGGGGGCCTCTCGGGGCAAGAGACCCAGTACTTC.

The chain employs TRBV13 and TRBJ1-2; maybe TRBD1 (6 bases). Between the trimmed V and J ends, which lost 4 bases and 8 bases, there was a span of 11 bases. The CDR3 is 12 amino acids. The germline V gene has CDR1 PRHDT and CDR2 FYEKMQ (reference sequence). CDR3 DNA: TGTGCCAGCAGCTGGGGGGGCAGAGGCTACACCTTC. Protein: CASSWGGRGYTF.

This rearrangement joins TRBV5-1 to TRBJ2-1, with TRBD2 matching 7 bases. Germline V gene lookup returns CDR1 SGHRS and CDR2 YFSETQ. V was pared by 10 bases and J by 2 bases, with 12 bases of the junction left unmatched. The CDR3 is 15 residues long. CDR3 loop: CAPSGAGRAYNEQFF. CDR3 nucleotides: TGCGCCCCGAGTGGAGCGGGGCGCGCCTACAATGAGCAGTTCTTC.

This chain uses TRBV7-2 with TRBJ1-3; tentatively, D is TRBD1 (5 bases). V shed 0 bases and J shed 4 bases, with 13 bases lying between them. The CDR3 is 16 amino acids. The germline V gene encodes CDR1 SGHTA and CDR2 FQGNSA. CDR3 protein: CASSLAGSRAGNTIYF. In DNA, the CDR3 is TGTGCCAGCAGCTTAGCGGGTTCCAGGGCCGGAAACACCATATATTTT.

The DNA for the CDR3 is TGTGCCAGCAGCCGGACAGGACAGAACACTGAAGCTTTCTTT. It is translated as CASSRTGQNTEAFF. The chain recombines TRBV7-2 with TRBJ1-1; TRBD1 agrees at 7 bases. V trimming: 5 bases; J trimming: 1 base; junction bases outside the gene matches: 4. This CDR3 contains 14 residues. Germline lookup yields CDR1 SGHTA and CDR2 FQGNSA.

V and J are TRBV15 and TRBJ2-5, with 10 positions matching TRBD2. CDR1 is LNHNV, CDR2 YYDKDF, per germline (reference sequence). The CDR3 is made up of 17 amino acids. V was pared by 1 base and J by 5 bases, with 10 bases of the junction left unmatched. The CDR3 nucleotides are TGTGCCACCAGCAGAGCCTCGTCTAGCGGGGGACCTGAGACCCAGTACTTC. Protein product: CATSRASSSGGPETQYF.

The chain combines TRBV4-2 with TRBJ1-2; TRBD1 is a possible D gene (5 bases). Germline CDR1 LGHNA, CDR2 YNFKEQ. CDR3 length equals 14 residues. V lost 2 bases to trimming and J lost 5 bases, with 12 bases between them. The CDR3 loop reads CASSQPTEVYGYTF. The CDR3 bases are TGTGCCAGCAGCCAACCGACAGAGGTATATGGCTACACCTTC.

V and J are TRBV7-9 and TRBJ2-5; 7 bases align to TRBD1. This CDR3 is built from 13 residues. V lost 5 bases to trimming and J lost 13 bases; unmatched junction nucleotides: 13. The germline CDR1 and CDR2 sequences are SEHNR and FQNEAQ (reference sequence). The CDR3 spells CASSPLPAAGGYF. CDR3 DNA: TGTGCCAGCAGCCCCCTCCCGGCGGCAGGGGGGTACTTC.

This rearrangement joins TRBV7-3 to TRBJ1-2, with D maybe TRBD1 (6 bases). In germline, CDR1 is SGHTA, CDR2 FQGTGA. The V end was cut by 5 bases, the J end by 8 bases, with 15 bases between. The CDR3 length is 13 residues. In DNA form, the CDR3 reads TGTGCCAGCAGCCCCGCGGGGGGCGGGGGCTACACCTTC. Translation: CASSPAGGGGYTF.

The V call is TRBV5-1, the J call TRBJ1-1; D remains unclear. The CDR3 loop spans 12 amino acids. Germline CDR1 SGHRS, CDR2 YFSETQ. V lost 5 bases and J 1 base, leaving 6 bases between the germline ends. The CDR3 DNA sequence: TGCGCCAGCAGGCAGACGAACACTGAAGCTTTCTTT. It codes for CASRQTNTEAFF.

The chain uses TRBV13 and TRBJ2-3; no clear D. V was shortened by 4 bases and J by 11 bases, with 31 bases between the two germline ends. The germline CDR1 and CDR2 sequences are PRHDT and FYEKMQ (reference sequence). The CDR3 length is 18 residues. DNA for the CDR3: TGTGCCAGCAGCTCCTCTTCGGGTGCTGCACAGATACGCAGTAGGCAGTATTTT. Encoded protein: CASSSSSGAAQIRSRQYF.

The chain recombines TRBV19 with TRBJ2-5, with 12 bases matching TRBD1. Looked up from germline, CDR1 is LNHDA and CDR2 is SQIVND (reference sequence). This CDR3 has 15 residues. With V trimmed by 5 bases and J by 5 bases, 6 bases remained unmatched. In DNA, the CDR3 is TGTGCCAGTAGTCCGGGGACAGGGGGCCGGGAGACCCAGTACTTC. Translation: CASSPGTGGRETQYF.

This chain joins TRBV7-2 and TRBJ2-3; no definite D call. V was trimmed by 3 bases and J by 4 bases, leaving 17 bases between them. In germline, CDR1 is SGHTA, CDR2 FQGNSA. The CDR3 totals 16 residues. This CDR3 reads CASSLGNGLGADTQYF. The CDR3 nucleotides read TGTGCCAGCAGCTTGGGCAACGGTCTCGGCGCAGATACGCAGTATTTT. Full variable domain (outside the CDR3, taken from reference TRBV7-2 and TRBJ2-3): GAGVSQSPSNKVTEKGKDVELRCDPISGHTALYWYRQSLGQGLEFLIYFQGNSAPDKSGLPSDRFSAERTGGSVSTLTIQRTQQEDSAVYLCASSLGNGLGADTQYFGPGTRLTVL.